This entry describes one T cell receptor beta chain. This sample includes further DNA sequences coding for the same CDR3. In the PCR, 60 Vbeta and 13 Jbeta primers were used. Libraries were prepared by immunoSEQ multiplex PCR; TCRdb keeps only in-frame clonotypes and omits some of them. The data hold 65,000 to 70,000 clones, with about 75% observed a single time. The sample is drawn from a study of cytomegalovirus exposure and HLA in healthy donors. The CDR3 is made up of 15 amino acids. The junction had 8 bases not matched to a gene; V was cut back by 4 bases and J by 6 bases. CDR1 and CDR2 (germline): SGDLS, YYNGEE.

Sequencing used PBMCs. The chain carries TRBV9 and TRBJ1-5, with 9 positions matching TRBD1. The source is a woman aged 25 to 45 in good health and CMV-seropositive. The CDR3 DNA is TGTGCCAGCAGCACCGGACAGGGGATCGGTCAGCCCCAGCATTTT. Amino acid sequence: CASSTGQGIGQPQHF.